This record covers a single T cell receptor beta chain. The data were taken from a study of blood T cell repertoires in COVID-19. As for the study in general: In each case, the material was cDNA or gDNA derived from T cells, B-cell-depleted T cells, or PBMCs.

Seattle patients were enrolled during active infection and followed longitudinally. Germline V gene lookup returns CDR1 SNHLY and CDR2 FYNNEI. Germline trimming cut 6 bases from V and 4 bases from J; bases unmatched to any gene: 9. The CDR3 extends over 16 amino acids. Methods used by the authors: How many nucleated cells were present was estimated from reference gene primer amplification. Assay: immunoSEQ multiplex PCR; the TCRdb copy retains only in-frame clones and omits some. V and J calls and clone size come straight from that table; D and trimming were deduced from the DNA. The repertoire holds some 29,000 clones, approximately 85% seen once, with 28% in the top ten.

V usage is TRBV2 and J usage is TRBJ1-3, with TRBD1 matching 10 bases. The sequencing sample was made of peripheral blood. The sequence came from a woman over 75 with COVID-19, enrolled during active disease. The CDR3 spells CASSGFPGQGGNTIYF. DNA of the CDR3: TGTGCCAGCAGCGGATTTCCGGGACAGGGGGGAAACACCATATATTTT.